This T cell receptor (beta chain) is from a study of blood T cells in healthy people across ages. Study findings and constraints: The CMV status of each donor remained undetermined, and this could have confounded shifts in expanded clonotypes.

Each sample provided at least 5.5 micrograms of extracted total RNA. Together with a sample-barcoded 5' primer, a J-beta primer mix was included in a second PCR lasting about 7 to 11 cycles. MiXCR was run by TCRdb on the 5' RACE reads, yielding one entry per CDR3 protein. The sample yields around 2 million distinct CDR3 sequences, roughly 43% seen once. In its sample, this clonotype was seen a few times. What it recognizes is unknown. Sequenced: blood. The TCR originated in a human donor in good health.

In nucleotides, the CDR3 is TGTGCCAGCAGCCCAGGACTCATCGCCTCCTACGAGCAGTACTTC. Protein product: CASSPGLIASYEQYF. The chain links TRBV11-2 to TRBJ2-7; weak D call: TRBD2 (5 bases). CDR1 is SGHAT, CDR2 FQNNGV, per germline. This CDR3 has 15 amino acids. V was pared by 5 bases and J by 0 bases, with 14 bases between.